This TCR beta chain was sequenced for a study of early T cells in non-severe SARS-CoV-2 infection (dated by TCRdb to the early 2020s). Looking at the study overall: Bulk RNA from unsorted whole blood was used for TCR sequencing, so alpha and beta chains could not be paired. The research as a whole found: VDJdb matching was skewed toward anti-spike CD8 responses and likely underestimated virus-specific expansions, missing private and CD4 specificities.

A case-control design nested within a healthcare worker cohort in London, UK, was used, with weekly nasopharyngeal swab PCR tests and blood sampling performed. Healthcare workers were recruited between 23 and 31 March 2020, during the week of the UK lockdown, and were followed weekly for up to about 15 weeks. This clonotype was counted many times. Its antigen is unknown. No base quality values were provided; no much bigger clone lies one nucleotide off. From V the trimming removes 3 bases and from J it removes 1 base, while the gene matches leave 7 bases of the junction unaccounted for. Inclusive of the bounding cysteine and phenylalanine, the CDR3 is 15 residues long. The read is trimmed to its CDR3 DNA, 45 bases read in frame from base 1. The germline V gene (reference sequence) supplies CDR1 DFQATT and CDR2 SNEGSKA. Libraries were built with 5' RACE. For sequencing, a NextSeq 500 was employed. To correct for sequencing error and PCR bias, the TCR library protocol tagged individual cDNA molecules with unique molecular identifiers. Sequencing covered both TCR alpha and beta chains, and within each sample the abundances of alpha and beta sequences were tightly co-correlated. As for the original processing: Decombinator V4 was used to annotate TCR sequences for V gene, J gene and CDR3. TCRs were defined as expanded if a significant change between any two time points was detected under a Poisson model with p below 0.0001. TCR abundances were normalised to the total number of TCRs sequenced in each sample and reported as counts per million. TRAV1-2 paired with TRAJ12, TRAJ20 or TRAJ33 defined MAIT TCRs, while TRAV10 paired with TRAJ18 defined iNKT TCRs. VDJdb, accessed 1 November 2021, was searched for CMV, EBV and SARS-CoV-2 annotated TCRs, excluding TCRs annotated for multiple antigens. TCRdb reprocessing: public reads trimmed at Q25 with fastp, clones called with MiXCR, in-frame beta chains kept. CDR3 protein duplicates are merged, each entry listing the most common genes and DNA. V and J calls and clone size were set by TCRdb, not the authors. The sample profile shows more than 95,000 distinct CDR3 sequences; 15% to 20% of them were found once. The ten largest clones capture around 1.3% of the sample.

What was sequenced was whole blood. The V and J genes are TRBV20-1 and TRBJ1-2, with 8 central nucleotides matching TRBD1. The source is an adult who was a healthcare worker with PCR-confirmed SARS-CoV-2 infection or an uninfected control (not recorded which). The DNA sequence follows: TGCAGTGCTAGGGATTCCAGGGGGCTTAACTATGGCTACACCTTC. Its protein reads: CSARDSRGLNYGYTF.